This T cell receptor (beta chain) was identified during a study of T cell responses to AZD1222 COVID-19 vaccine. General study results and limits: Researchers report vaccine-associated CD4 TCRs spanning spike, with dominance at 160-218 and 743-854.

Remarks on this clone: Its antigen remains unknown.

The germline V gene has CDR1 SGHNT and CDR2 YYREEE (reference sequence). Trimming took off 1 base at V and 7 bases at J, with 6 bases between the two ends. This CDR3 spans 12 amino acids. Clones were sequenced by immunoSEQ multiplex PCR, and TCRdb holds only the in-frame ones, with some missing. The sample holds approximately 150,000 clones, 85% to 90% seen once. The receptor was derived from an adult in good health. This chain joins TRBV5-4 and TRBJ2-1; D not resolved. Sequenced here: peripheral blood, sampled on day 0 of AZD1222 vaccination. In DNA form, the CDR3 reads TGTGCCAGCAGCTTGCGAGCAAATGAGCAGTTCTTC. This codes for CASSLRANEQFF.